This passage covers 25 T cell receptor beta chains from one sample sequenced in a study of cytomegalovirus exposure and HLA in healthy donors. Researchers ran the PCR with 60 Vbeta and 13 Jbeta primers. Only in-frame clones appear in the TCRdb table, and some are missing; sequencing was by immunoSEQ multiplex PCR. The data contain approximately 200,000 clones, 70% to 80% of them singletons. Sequencing used PBMCs. Receptor source: a middle-aged man in good health and CMV-seronegative.

V is TRBV29-1 and J is TRBJ2-1; TRBD1 matches at 9 bases. Trimming removed 2 bases from V and 7 bases from J; junction bases left unmatched: 9. CDR1 is SQVTM, CDR2 ANQGSEA, per germline. The CDR3 has 15 residues. CDR3: CSVELRTGVGNEQFF. CDR3 bases: TGCAGCGTTGAATTGCGGACAGGGGTGGGAAATGAGCAGTTCTTC.

CDR3 residues: CASSDWEGHQETQYF. The CDR3 DNA follows: TGTGCCAGCAGTGATTGGGAGGGGCACCAAGAGACCCAGTACTTC. The gene calls are TRBV2 and TRBJ2-5; 7 positions agree with TRBD2. Germline assignment: CDR1 SNHLY and CDR2 FYNNEI. Trimming removed 3 bases from V and 0 bases from J; junction bases left unmatched: 4. This CDR3 spans 15 amino acids.

The V call is TRBV28, the J call TRBJ1-4, with D unresolved. CDR3 length equals 14 residues. Germline V gene data show CDR1 as MDHEN and CDR2 as SYDVKM. Between the trimmed V and J ends, which lost 6 bases and 3 bases, there was a span of 11 bases. CDR3 nucleotide sequence: TGTGCCAGCAGCCCCGGGAGCCCTAATGAAAAACTGTTTTTT. Its protein product is CASSPGSPNEKLFF.

This clone was counted once. The chain recombines TRBV6-5 with TRBJ1-6; 11 positions match TRBD1. The CDR3 totals 14 residues. The germline V gene has CDR1 MNHEY and CDR2 SVGAGI. V dropped 6 bases and J dropped 7; count of bases not matched to a gene: 2. As DNA, the CDR3 is TGTGCCAGCAGGTGGACAGGGGGCAATTCACCCCTCCACTTT. Its protein is CASRWTGGNSPLHF.

The chain links TRBV7-2 to TRBJ2-1, with 7 bases aligning to TRBD1. Germline-derived CDR1 and CDR2 are SGHTA and FQGNSA. V dropped 4 bases and J dropped 10; count of bases not matched to a gene: 7. The CDR3 covers 13 residues. CDR3 nucleotides: TGTGCCAGCAGCTCAAAGGGGGCCGGAGAGCAGTTCTTC. Translated: CASSSKGAGEQFF. Together with reference TRBV7-2 and TRBJ2-1, the CDR3 gives the full variable domain: GAGVSQSPSNKVTEKGKDVELRCDPISGHTALYWYRQSLGQGLEFLIYFQGNSAPDKSGLPSDRFSAERTGGSVSTLTIQRTQQEDSAVYLCASSSKGAGEQFFGPGTRLTVL.

This chain connects TRBV10-3 to TRBJ2-1, with TRBD2 identical over 13 bases. The CDR3 loop spans 16 amino acids. Losses at the gene ends were 0 bases for V and 13 bases for J; bases not matched to a gene: 9. Per germline, CDR1 ENHRY and CDR2 SYGVKD. The CDR3 DNA is TGTGCCATCAGTGAGTCGTTAACTAGCGGGGGGGCCGGACAGTTCTTC. Its translation is CAISESLTSGGAGQFF.

There are a few counts of this clone. The chain combines TRBV29-1 with TRBJ2-3, with 9 bases fitting TRBD1. The CDR3 covers 14 residues. V trimming: 6 bases; J trimming: 4 bases; junction bases outside the gene matches: 8. CDR1 and CDR2 (germline): SQVTM, ANQGSEA. The DNA of the CDR3 is TGCAGCGTGGGACAGGGTCGGGGATCAGATACGCAGTATTTT. This sequence encodes CSVGQGRGSDTQYF.

The V call is TRBV9, the J call TRBJ2-1; tentatively, D is TRBD2 (6 bases). This CDR3 has 15 amino acids. V lost 3 bases and J 1 base, leaving 11 bases between the germline ends. Looked up from germline, CDR1 is SGDLS and CDR2 is YYNGEE. DNA for the CDR3: TGTGCCAGCAGCGGGGACTCCTCTTCCTACAATGAGCAGTTCTTC. This gives the protein CASSGDSSSYNEQFF.

This clone occurred a few times. The rearrangement links TRBV15 to TRBJ1-2; 8 nucleotides align to TRBD1. The CDR3 is made up of 13 amino acids. The ends lost 5 bases at V and 7 bases at J; junction bases unmatched: 6. Germline V gene lookup returns CDR1 LNHNV and CDR2 YYDKDF (reference sequence). The CDR3 sequence: CATSQDRAAGYTF. In DNA, the CDR3 is TGTGCCACCAGCCAGGACAGGGCGGCTGGCTACACCTTC.

This clone came up once. The CDR3 sequence is CASTPNGQGITEAFF. In nucleotides, the CDR3 is TGTGCCAGCACTCCCAACGGACAGGGGATAACTGAAGCTTTCTTT. This chain links TRBV28 with TRBJ1-1; 9 nucleotides match TRBD1. The CDR3 consists of 15 residues. Germline V CDR1 and CDR2: MDHEN, SYDVKM. The trim removed 7 bases at V and 5 bases at J, leaving 11 bases unmatched.

This clone was seen a handful of times. The CDR3 loop reads CASSGGGQASYEQYF. CDR3 nucleotide sequence: TGTGCCAGCAGCGGGGGGGGGCAGGCTAGCTACGAGCAGTACTTC. The chain uses TRBV9 and TRBJ2-7; D might be TRBD2 (7 bases). This CDR3 is built from 15 residues. Germline CDR1 reads SGDLS; CDR2 reads YYNGEE. V was clipped by 3 bases and J by 3 bases, with 16 bases between them.

This clone has just a few counts. The V and J genes are TRBV27 and TRBJ2-7; 7 bases agree with TRBD2. Losses at the gene ends were 2 bases for V and 7 bases for J; bases not matched to a gene: 8. The CDR3 is 14 residues long. From germline, CDR1 is MNHEY and CDR2 SMNVEV (reference sequence). In nucleotides, the CDR3 is TGTGCCAGCAGTTTAGGTGGTCGGGACTATGAGCAGTACTTC. This sequence encodes CASSLGGRDYEQYF.

Concerning this clone itself: Other DNA sequences in this specimen translate into the identical CDR3. The chain's CDR3 is CASRASTDTQYF. CDR3 bases: TGTGCCAGCAGGGCTAGCACAGATACGCAGTATTTT. The chain is built from TRBV6-1 and TRBJ2-3; D not certain. The CDR3 has 12 residues. The germline V gene encodes CDR1 MNHNS and CDR2 SASEGT. Trimming removed 6 bases from V and 0 bases from J, with 4 bases in between.

With regard to this clone: Compared with germline, one end of the junction differs, possibly owing to a read error. This rearrangement joins TRBV19 to TRBJ1-2, with unresolved D. The CDR3 is 12 amino acids. Germline CDR1 LNHDA, CDR2 SQIVND (reference sequence). CDR3 loop: CASSIGRGGYTF. CDR3 bases: TGTGCCAGTAGCATAGGGAGAGGCGGCTACACCTTC.

J is TRBJ2-1 and V is TRBV19, with TRBD2 as a possible D gene (6 bases). The germline gives CDR1 LNHDA, CDR2 SQIVND (reference sequence). This CDR3 has 11 residues. The germline V and J ends were trimmed by 9 bases and 8 bases, with 11 bases remaining between them. The CDR3 nucleotides are TGTGCCAGCCCTCGGGAGTATGAGCAGTTCTTC. This codes for CASPREYEQFF.

The V call is TRBV5-6, the J call TRBJ2-5; D remains unclear. Germline-derived CDR1 and CDR2 are SGHDT and YYEEEE. The CDR3 consists of 11 residues. Trimming removed 4 bases from V and 5 bases from J, with 6 bases in between. CDR3 sequence: CASSARETQYF. The DNA of the CDR3 is TGTGCCAGCAGCGCCAGGGAGACCCAGTACTTC.

The chain has TRBV27 and TRBJ2-7; possible D gene TRBD1, 5 bases. The CDR3 has 13 amino acids. V dropped 0 bases and J dropped 4 bases, with 7 bases sitting between them. The V gene's germline CDR1 is MNHEY and CDR2 SMNVEV (reference sequence). DNA of the CDR3: TGTGCCAGCAGTTTATCGAGACAGTACGAGCAGTACTTC. Translation: CASSLSRQYEQYF.

For this clone: The junction departs from the called germline gene at one end, perhaps through a read error. This chain links TRBV7-2 with TRBJ2-2; no reliable D call. The CDR3 totals 13 residues. CDR1 and CDR2 (germline): SGHTA, FQGNSA. The CDR3 region is CASSLVPGGELFF. The CDR3 DNA follows: TGTGCCAGTAGCTTAGTCCCCGGGGGGGAGCTGTTTTTT.

The V call is TRBV4-3, the J call TRBJ2-7, with D perhaps matching TRBD1 (5 bases). CDR3 length equals 15 residues. V was trimmed by 0 bases and J by 0 bases, leaving 9 bases between them. CDR1 is LGHNA and CDR2 is YSLEER in the germline V gene. This CDR3 reads CASSQERTFSYEQYF. The CDR3 DNA reads TGCGCCAGCAGCCAAGAGCGGACATTCTCCTACGAGCAGTACTTC.

The chain combines TRBV4-1 with TRBJ2-1; 10 bases are a match to TRBD1. V was clipped by 4 bases and J by 8 bases; unmatched bases: 11. Germline CDR1 reads MGHRA; CDR2 reads YSYEKL. The CDR3 has 16 amino acids. CDR3 amino acids: CASSPTGTGAHDEQFF. DNA of the CDR3: TGCGCCAGCAGCCCGACAGGGACAGGGGCCCACGATGAGCAGTTCTTC.

The V and J genes are TRBV4-1 and TRBJ2-1, with a weak D call TRBD1 (5 bases). Germline V gives CDR1 MGHRA, CDR2 YSYEKL. The length of the CDR3 is 14 residues. Trimming removed 1 base from V and 15 bases from J, with 19 bases in between. CDR3 protein: CASSQVVGDKEPFF. CDR3 DNA sequence: TGCGCCAGCAGCCAAGTGGTAGGGGATAAAGAACCGTTCTTC.

This chain joins TRBV2 and TRBJ2-2; 9 nucleotides agree with TRBD1. The CDR3 covers 14 residues. The germline V gene has CDR1 SNHLY and CDR2 FYNNEI. V dropped 4 bases and J dropped 5; count of bases not matched to a gene: 2. This chain's CDR3 is CASSGGTGTGELFF. DNA of the CDR3: TGTGCCAGCAGTGGCGGGACAGGGACCGGGGAGCTGTTTTTT.

This clone has only one observation. The chain uses TRBV7-9 and TRBJ1-4; 7 positions match TRBD1. CDR1 SEHNR and CDR2 FQNEAQ come from the germline V gene (reference sequence). The CDR3 extends over 14 amino acids. Germline trimming cut 3 bases from V and 8 bases from J; bases unmatched to any gene: 6. The CDR3, as DNA: TGTGCCAGCAGCTTGGGAACAGGGGAAGAAAAACTGTTTTTT. Translated, it gives CASSLGTGEEKLFF.

This rearrangement joins TRBV15 to TRBJ2-7; no reliable D call. V gave up 5 bases and J gave up 6 bases, with 14 bases separating them. CDR1 is LNHNV and CDR2 is YYDKDF in the germline V gene (reference sequence). CDR3 length: 13 amino acids. DNA of the CDR3: TGTGCCACCAGCCGACCGCCTAGACCCGAGCAGTACTTC. Amino acid sequence: CATSRPPRPEQYF.

The chain combines TRBV27 with TRBJ2-7, with TRBD2 matching over 8 bases. The V segment lost 1 base and the J segment 4 bases; nucleotides outside the gene matches: 6. From germline, CDR1 is MNHEY and CDR2 SMNVEV (reference sequence). This CDR3 has 15 amino acids. CDR3 loop: CASSLYPGGGYEQYF. The DNA for the CDR3 is TGTGCCAGCAGTTTATATCCGGGAGGGGGTTACGAGCAGTACTTC.